This T cell receptor beta chain was captured by sequencing in a study of OX40 agonist ivuxolimab in advanced cancers. At the level of the study: Dose-escalation patients' cancers were hepatocellular carcinoma, melanoma, renal cell or head and neck cancer.

Exclusion applied to patients with autoimmune disease history or systemic immunosuppression. Blood sampling was done at baseline, cycle 4 day 1, and cycle 7 day 1. Germline assignment: CDR1 LNHDA and CDR2 SQIVND (reference sequence). Trimming took off 5 bases at V and 6 bases at J, with 11 bases between the two ends. The CDR3 sequence is 13 residues long. Produced via immunoSEQ multiplex PCR; TCRdb's table is partial and in-frame only. The top ten hold less than 15% of the sample, which has some 53,000 clones, roughly 94% seen once. The V call is TRBV19, the J call TRBJ2-1, with D perhaps TRBD1 (6 bases). The source was CD4+ or CD8+ T cells sorted from blood, collected in a trial of the OX40 agonist ivuxolimab. The source of this sequence is an adult with an advanced solid tumor such as melanoma, head and neck, liver or kidney cancer. The CDR3 loop is CASSPIGGNEQFF. Written as DNA, the CDR3 is TGTGCCAGTAGTCCAATAGGGGGCAATGAGCAGTTCTTC.